This T cell receptor (beta chain) was found in a study of T cells in Graves' hyperthyroidism and ophthalmopathy. This clonotype was counted ten times or more. Its target is unknown. Notes on the study in general: Most clonotypes expanded in the thyroid (above 0.001) were also present in blood.

The CDR3 length is 14 residues. The germline V gene encodes CDR1 LGHDT and CDR2 YNNKEL (reference sequence). V trimming: 4 bases; J trimming: 0 bases; junction bases outside the gene matches: 3. Amplified regions were TCR beta CDR3 sequences from RNA transcripts. First-round RT-PCR targeting the TCR CDR3 was performed with the HTBI primer set. From the multiplex PCR reads, TCRdb called clonotypes with MiXCR, one entry per CDR3 protein. The repertoire holds 610,000 or so distinct CDR3 sequences, approximately 44% seen once, with more than 7% in the top ten. The receptor was derived from a woman aged 18-30 years with Graves' hyperthyroidism. This chain connects TRBV3-1 to TRBJ2-7; 7 bases fit TRBD2. Sequenced material: peripheral blood or thyroid tissue (not recorded which). CDR3 nucleotide sequence: TGTGCCAGCAGCCGGACTAGTATCTCCTACGAGCAGTACTTC. Its protein product is CASSRTSISYEQYF.